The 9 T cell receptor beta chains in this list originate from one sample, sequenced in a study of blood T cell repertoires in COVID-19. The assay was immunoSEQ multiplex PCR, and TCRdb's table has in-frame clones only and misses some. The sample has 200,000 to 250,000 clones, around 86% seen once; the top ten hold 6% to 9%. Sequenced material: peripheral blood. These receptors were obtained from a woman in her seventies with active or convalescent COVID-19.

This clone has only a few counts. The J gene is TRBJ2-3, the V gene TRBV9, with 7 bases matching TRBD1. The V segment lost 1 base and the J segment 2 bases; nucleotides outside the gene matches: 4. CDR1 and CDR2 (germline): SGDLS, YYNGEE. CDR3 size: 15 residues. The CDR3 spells CASSVLGGPTDTQYF. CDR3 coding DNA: TGTGCCAGCAGCGTACTAGGGGGCCCCACAGATACGCAGTATTTT. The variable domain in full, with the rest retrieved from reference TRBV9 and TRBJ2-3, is DSGVTQTPKHLITATGQRVTLRCSPRSGDLSVYWYQQSLDQGLQFLIQYYNGEERAKGNILERFSAQQFPDLHSELNLSSLELGDSALYFCASSVLGGPTDTQYFGPGTRLTVL.

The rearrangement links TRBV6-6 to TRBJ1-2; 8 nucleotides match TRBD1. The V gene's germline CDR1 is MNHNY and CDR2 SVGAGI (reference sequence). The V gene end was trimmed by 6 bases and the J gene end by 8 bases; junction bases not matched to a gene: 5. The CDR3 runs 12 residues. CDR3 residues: CASRHGQGGYTF. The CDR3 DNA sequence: TGTGCCAGCAGACACGGACAGGGAGGCTACACCTTC.

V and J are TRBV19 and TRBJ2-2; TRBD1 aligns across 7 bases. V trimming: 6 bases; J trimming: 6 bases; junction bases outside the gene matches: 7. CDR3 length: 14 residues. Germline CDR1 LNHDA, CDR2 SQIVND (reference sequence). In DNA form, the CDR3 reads TGTGCCAGTAGCAAAAATACAGGGGCCGGGGAGCTGTTTTTT. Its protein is CASSKNTGAGELFF.

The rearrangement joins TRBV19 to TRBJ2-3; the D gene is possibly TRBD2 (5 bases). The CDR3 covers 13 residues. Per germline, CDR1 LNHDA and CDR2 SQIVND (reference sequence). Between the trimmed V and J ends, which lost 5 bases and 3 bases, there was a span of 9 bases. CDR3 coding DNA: TGTGCCAGTAGTGAAACGGGAACAGATACGCAGTATTTT. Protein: CASSETGTDTQYF.

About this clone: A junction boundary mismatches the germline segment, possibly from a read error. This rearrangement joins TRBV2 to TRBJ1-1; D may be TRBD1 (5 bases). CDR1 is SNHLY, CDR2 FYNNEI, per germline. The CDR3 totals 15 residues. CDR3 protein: CASTEGGGLGTEAFF. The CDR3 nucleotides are TGTGCCAGCACTGAAGGCGGGGGGTTGGGAACTGAAGCTTTCTTT.

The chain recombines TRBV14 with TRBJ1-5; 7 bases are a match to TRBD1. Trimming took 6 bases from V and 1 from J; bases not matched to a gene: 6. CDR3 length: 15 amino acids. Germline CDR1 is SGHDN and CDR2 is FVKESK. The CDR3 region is CASRLRGKSNQPQHF. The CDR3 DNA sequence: TGTGCCAGCAGGCTCAGGGGGAAAAGCAATCAGCCCCAGCATTTT.

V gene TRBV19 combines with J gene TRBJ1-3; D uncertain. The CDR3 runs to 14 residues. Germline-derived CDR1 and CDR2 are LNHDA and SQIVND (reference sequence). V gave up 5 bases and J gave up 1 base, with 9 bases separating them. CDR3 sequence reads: CASSPLPSGNTIYF. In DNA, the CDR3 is TGTGCCAGTAGTCCCCTACCGTCTGGAAACACCATATATTTT.

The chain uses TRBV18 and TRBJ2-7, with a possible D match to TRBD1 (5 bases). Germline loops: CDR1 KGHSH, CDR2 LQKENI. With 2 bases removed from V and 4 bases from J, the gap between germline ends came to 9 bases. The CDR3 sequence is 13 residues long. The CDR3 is CASSPGALYEQYF. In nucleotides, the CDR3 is TGTGCCAGCTCACCAGGGGCTCTTTACGAGCAGTACTTC.

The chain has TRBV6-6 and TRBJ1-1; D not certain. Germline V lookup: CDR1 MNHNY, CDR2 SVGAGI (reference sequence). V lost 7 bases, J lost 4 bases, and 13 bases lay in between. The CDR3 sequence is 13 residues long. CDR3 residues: CASIPGGGTEAFF. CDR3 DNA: TGTGCCAGCATCCCCGGTGGCGGCACTGAAGCTTTCTTT.